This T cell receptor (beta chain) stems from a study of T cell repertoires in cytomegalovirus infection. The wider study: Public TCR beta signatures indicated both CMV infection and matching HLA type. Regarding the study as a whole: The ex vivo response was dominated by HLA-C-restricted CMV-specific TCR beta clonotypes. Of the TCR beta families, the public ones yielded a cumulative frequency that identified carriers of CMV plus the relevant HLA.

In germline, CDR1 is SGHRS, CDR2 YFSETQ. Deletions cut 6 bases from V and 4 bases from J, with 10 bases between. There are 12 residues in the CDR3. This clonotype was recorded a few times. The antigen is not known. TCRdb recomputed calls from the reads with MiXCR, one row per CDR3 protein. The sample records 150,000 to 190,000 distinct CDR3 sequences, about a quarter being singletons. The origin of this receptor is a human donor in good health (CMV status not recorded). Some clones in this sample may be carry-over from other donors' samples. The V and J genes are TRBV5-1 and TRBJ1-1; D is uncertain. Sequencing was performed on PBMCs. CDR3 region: CASTDGSTEAFF. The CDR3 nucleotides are TGCGCCAGCACGGACGGATCCACTGAAGCTTTCTTT.